What follows are 13 T cell receptor beta chains derived from one specimen sequenced in a study of OX40 agonist ivuxolimab in advanced cancers. Sequenced by immunoSEQ multiplex PCR; TCRdb stores in-frame clones only, minus some. The data show some 41,000 clones, roughly nine tenths seen once. The sequenced sample was CD4+ or CD8+ T cells sorted from blood, obtained in a trial of the OX40 agonist ivuxolimab. Every receptor here comes from an adult with an advanced solid tumor such as melanoma, head and neck, liver or kidney cancer.

The chain has TRBV7-9 and TRBJ2-7; 9 bases are shared with TRBD1. The CDR3 runs 15 residues. V gave up 5 bases and J gave up 5 bases; unmatched junction bases: 10. The germline V gene encodes CDR1 SEHNR and CDR2 FQNEAQ (reference sequence). The CDR3, as DNA: TGTGCCAGCAGCCATTCCGGGACAGGGCCCCACGAGCAGTACTTC. This encodes CASSHSGTGPHEQYF.

This chain uses TRBV6-5 with TRBJ2-5; D gene uncertain. Germline V gene lookup returns CDR1 MNHEY and CDR2 SVGAGI. The CDR3 has 15 amino acids. Trimming removed 6 bases from V and 5 bases from J, with 19 bases in between. The CDR3 coding sequence is TGTGCCAGCAGAGTGACCTCGAACGGCTGGGAGACCCAGTACTTC. The encoded protein is CASRVTSNGWETQYF.

This CDR3 reads CASSLDLSAEQYF. Written as DNA, the CDR3 is TGTGCCAGCAGCTTAGATCTTTCCGCCGAGCAGTACTTC. The V and J genes are TRBV11-3 and TRBJ2-5; the D is unclear. The J call is uncertain, as TRBJ2-7 better fits the DNA end. The germline gives CDR1 SGHNT, CDR2 YENEEA. The CDR3 totals 13 residues.

This clone was counted only a few times. The J gene is TRBJ1-2, the V gene TRBV28, with a tentative D call TRBD1 (6 bases). V was cut by 2 bases and J by 8 bases, with 9 bases left in between. The CDR3 sequence is 12 residues long. The germline V gene encodes CDR1 MDHEN and CDR2 SYDVKM. The CDR3 region is CASSLGTPGYTF. The DNA for the CDR3 is TGTGCCAGCAGTTTAGGGACACCCGGCTACACCTTC.

V usage is TRBV11-2 and J usage is TRBJ2-5; a possible D gene is TRBD2 (6 bases). The CDR3 consists of 14 residues. Looked up from germline, CDR1 is SGHAT and CDR2 is FQNNGV. Trimming stripped 5 bases from V and 4 bases from J, with 14 bases between. CDR3 nucleotide sequence: TGTGCCAGCAGCCAACAAGGGCGGGGAGAGACCCAGTACTTC. Encoded protein: CASSQQGRGETQYF. Full variable domain (outside the CDR3, taken from reference TRBV11-2 and TRBJ2-5): EAGVAQSPRYKIIEKRQSVAFWCNPISGHATLYWYQQILGQGPKLLIQFQNNGVVDDSQLPKDRFSAERLKGVDSTLKIQPAKLEDSAVYLCASSQQGRGETQYFGPGTRLLVL.

The V gene is TRBV5-1, the J gene TRBJ2-3; TRBD2 aligns across 7 bases. Germline assignment: CDR1 SGHRS and CDR2 YFSETQ. The CDR3 is 15 amino acids. Germline trimming cut 4 bases from V and 1 base from J; bases unmatched to any gene: 6. The CDR3 DNA sequence: TGCGCCAGCAGCGCGCGGGGGACCCGCACAGATACGCAGTATTTT. Translating it yields CASSARGTRTDTQYF.

The chain joins TRBV5-1 to TRBJ1-1; D is unclear. The CDR3 contains 12 residues. Germline CDR1 SGHRS, CDR2 YFSETQ. The V end lost 4 bases, the J end lost 7 bases, and 11 bases lay between the germline ends. The CDR3 DNA follows: TGCGCCAGCAGCCCCCAAGGCAGTGAAGCTTTCTTT. Its protein product is CASSPQGSEAFF.

This chain joins TRBV6-1 and TRBJ2-4; weak D call: TRBD1 (5 bases). Germline-derived CDR1 and CDR2 are MNHNS and SASEGT. V lost 7 bases and J 5 bases, leaving 12 bases between the germline ends. The CDR3 has 13 residues. The CDR3 nucleotides read TGTGCCAGCATCCCCGACAGTCAAAACATTCAGTACTTC. As protein: CASIPDSQNIQYF.

The chain employs TRBV19 and TRBJ1-6; 8 nucleotides line up with TRBD1. The CDR3 sequence is 16 residues long. The V gene end was trimmed by 6 bases and the J gene end by 0 bases; junction bases not matched to a gene: 4. Germline assignment: CDR1 LNHDA and CDR2 SQIVND (reference sequence). The CDR3 DNA is TGTGCCAGTAGAGGACAGGGCCTCTCCTATAATTCACCCCTCCACTTT. Translation gives CASRGQGLSYNSPLHF. The full variable domain, rest sourced from reference TRBV19 and TRBJ1-6, is DGGITQSPKYLFRKEGQNVTLSCEQNLNHDAMYWYRQDPGQGLRLIYYSQIVNDFQKGDIAEGYSVSREKKESFPLTVTSAQKNPTAFYLCASRGQGLSYNSPLHFGNGTRLTVT.

The chain recombines TRBV5-4 with TRBJ2-2, with D possibly being TRBD1 (5 bases). The ends were cut back, 4 bases at V and 1 base at J, with 11 bases in the middle. Germline assignment: CDR1 SGHNT and CDR2 YYREEE (reference sequence). This CDR3 comprises 15 residues. The CDR3: CASSPPGKNTGELFF. Here the CDR3 DNA reads TGTGCCAGCAGCCCGCCAGGGAAGAACACCGGGGAGCTGTTTTTT.

This clone came up once. The rearrangement joins TRBV7-9 to TRBJ1-2; D is possibly TRBD1 (5 bases). V was shortened by 1 base and J by 7 bases, with 19 bases between the two germline ends. The CDR3 sequence is 16 residues long. Germline CDR1 reads SEHNR; CDR2 reads FQNEAQ (reference sequence). The chain's CDR3 is CASSLGDSNLLIGYTF. In DNA, the CDR3 is TGTGCCAGCAGCTTAGGAGACAGTAACCTCCTAATTGGCTACACCTTC.

V is TRBV7-2 and J is TRBJ2-3, with TRBD1 matching 8 bases. Germline CDR1 and CDR2: SGHTA and FQGNSA. The length of the CDR3 is 16 residues. V lost 5 bases to trimming and J lost 0 bases; unmatched junction nucleotides: 7. CDR3 DNA: TGTGCCAGCAGCCGCAGGGGGCCCACTAGCACAGATACGCAGTATTTT. As protein: CASSRRGPTSTDTQYF.

The genes are TRBV30 and TRBJ2-7, with unresolved D. Trimming stripped 0 bases from V and 2 bases from J, with 17 bases between. From germline, CDR1 is GTSNPN and CDR2 SVGIG (reference sequence). The CDR3 runs 16 residues. CDR3 protein: CAWSVYVRVSTYEQYF. The CDR3 DNA sequence: TGTGCCTGGAGTGTATATGTTCGGGTGTCAACCTACGAGCAGTACTTC. Full variable domain (outside the CDR3, taken from reference TRBV30 and TRBJ2-7): SQTIHQWPATLVQPVGSPLSLECTVEGTSNPNLYWYRQAAGRGLQLLFYSVGIGQISSEVPQNLSASRPQDRQFILSSKKLLLSDSGFYLCAWSVYVRVSTYEQYFGPGTRLTVT.